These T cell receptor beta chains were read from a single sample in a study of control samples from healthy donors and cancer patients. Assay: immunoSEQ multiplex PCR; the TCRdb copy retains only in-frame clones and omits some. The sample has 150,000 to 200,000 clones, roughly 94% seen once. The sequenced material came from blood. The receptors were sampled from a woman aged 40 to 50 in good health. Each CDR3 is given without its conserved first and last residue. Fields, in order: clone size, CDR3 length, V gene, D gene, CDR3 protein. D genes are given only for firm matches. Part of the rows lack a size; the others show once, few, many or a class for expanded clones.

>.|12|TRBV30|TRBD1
ATQKRDSTYEQY
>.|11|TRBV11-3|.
ASSLSQETEAF
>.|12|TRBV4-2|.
ASSQDTLPGGYT
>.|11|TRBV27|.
ASSLSPATEAF
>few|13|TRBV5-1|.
ASSFFITENYGYT
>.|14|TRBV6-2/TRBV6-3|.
ASSYFVQSADYGYT
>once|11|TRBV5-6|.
ASSLRENTEAF
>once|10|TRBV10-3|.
AISEFGQPQH
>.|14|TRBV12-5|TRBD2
ASAPGGLAGGNEQF
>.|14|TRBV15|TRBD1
ATSSGPGQLNEKLF
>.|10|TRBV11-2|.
ASSLGVETQY
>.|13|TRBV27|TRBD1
ASSPRTGRYGEAF
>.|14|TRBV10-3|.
AISEYADSENEKLF
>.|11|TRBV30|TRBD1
AWQGEGNSPLH
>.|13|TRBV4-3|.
ASSSTGTLEETQY
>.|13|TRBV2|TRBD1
ASRMDRPAGYGYT
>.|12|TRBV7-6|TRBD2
ASKNLAGVETQY
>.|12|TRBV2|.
ASSEGQSVRGYT
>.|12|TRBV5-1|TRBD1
ASSLAGGYDEQY
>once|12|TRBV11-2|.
ASSLVTFSYEQY
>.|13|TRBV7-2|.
ASSLVGGSGNTIY
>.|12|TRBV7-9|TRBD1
ASSQGTGDYGYT
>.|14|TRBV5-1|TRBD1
ASSSLGQGANYGYT
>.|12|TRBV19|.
ASSIVLVSTEAF
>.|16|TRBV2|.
ASRGTGRTSGRSYEQY